This record covers a single TCR beta chain. Ten or more counts support this clonotype. Its specific antigen is unknown. No base quality information exists; no much larger clone differs at one position. From the cysteine up to the phenylalanine, the CDR3 has a length of 12 residues. Only the CDR3 DNA is retained, 36 bases long and in frame from the first base. V sheds 5 bases and J sheds 2 bases, leaving 7 bases between their ends. The germline V gene yields SGHTA for CDR1 and FQGNSA for CDR2. The sample belongs to a study of T cells in Graves' hyperthyroidism and ophthalmopathy (dated by TCRdb to between 2018 and 2021). Context from the whole study: To identify TCR V-J signatures that set the groups apart, the researchers used a discovery cohort of approximately 98 patients, made up of around 42 with Graves' ophthalmopathy and about 55 with stable Graves' hyperthyroidism. An independent validation cohort of 18 to 20 hyperthyroidism patients and approximately 17 patients who later progressed to ophthalmopathy tested prospective prediction of ophthalmopathy. The approximately 100 discovery patients were divided at random into training and test sets in a 7:3 ratio. The study also compared thyroid tissue and blood T-cell repertoires from about six Graves' hyperthyroidism patients. Once sampling was done, hyperthyroidism patients were given methimazole at a starting dose of 30 mg daily, whereas ophthalmopathy patients were given high-dose intravenous methylprednisolone. According to the paper, TCR Vbeta CDR3 sequencing was carried out on 135 peripheral blood samples, which came from about 45 ophthalmopathy, around 75 hyperthyroidism and about 17 progressor patients.

TCR beta CDR3 regions were amplified from RNA transcripts. The TCR CDR3 was subjected to a first round of RT-PCR using the HTBI primer set and the Qiagen OneStep RT-PCR kit. Libraries were constructed in a second round of multiplex PCR, after which size selection and purification were performed. Paired-end sequencing of the libraries was performed with 100 bp reads on an Illumina HiSeq2000. As for the original processing: SOAPnuke was used to process the raw data, removing reads that contained adapters or uncalled bases, had a mean Phred below 15, or lacked an exact match to the constant primer or identifier. High-quality paired reads were merged with COPE v1.2.5, and unique nucleotide sequences were defined as clonotypes. MiTCR v1.1 was used to align the clonotypes against IMGT TRBV, TRBD and TRBJ reference segments. Only V-J combinations with frequency above 0.0001, covering roughly 99% of repertoires, were analysed. A TCS score was defined as the ratio between F50 (clonal expansion) and ExV (chaos), using BLOSUM62-based TCRdist between CDR3 peptides within each V-J. Welch's t-statistics and random forest reduced 450 to 600 V-J features to 13, which were used in a naive Bayes classifier (R e1071). Thyroid-blood repertoire similarity was quantified with the Morisita-Horn index. TCRdb took the public reads, trimmed them with fastp at Q25, ran MiXCR for clone calling and kept in-frame beta chains. Each entry is one CDR3 protein sequence, shown with its most common DNA and genes. The V and J calls were not made by the authors but by TCRdb's processing. The sample table lists roughly 570,000 distinct CDR3 sequences, just over 45% of them with a count of one. The ten largest make up around 7.7% of the sample.

Stable Graves' hyperthyroidism was defined as no progression to ophthalmopathy during 18 months of follow-up. The hyperthyroidism patients were between 18 and 65 years old and newly diagnosed, with a disease duration of less than 2 months. Exclusion was applied to patients with uncontrolled infections, other autoimmune diseases, pregnancy or lactation. Diagnoses were established on the basis of clinical symptoms, serum thyroxine and TRAb, thyroid ultrasound, and orbital computed tomography. Total RNA was extracted using Trizol reagent, and RNA quality was assessed on an Agilent 2100 Bioanalyzer. General findings and caveats noted by the study authors: A model built on a 13 V-J signature distinguished ophthalmopathy from stable hyperthyroidism, reaching approximately 89% sensitivity and under 84% specificity in cross-validation and 80%/75% in testing. Most expanded thyroid clonotypes (frequency above 0.001) were also detected in blood, suggesting blood repertoires may reflect thyroid immune responses. No statistical method was used to set the sample size in advance, and investigators knew the group allocation. In validation, the model predicted progression to ophthalmopathy a median of approximately 6.6 months before onset, with approximately 71% sensitivity and nearly 75% specificity.

Sequencing was performed on peripheral blood or thyroid tissue (not recorded which). This clonotype originated in a woman aged 18-35 years with Graves' hyperthyroidism. The chain is encoded by TRBV7-2 joined to TRBJ2-7; a confident D gene designation cannot be given. The DNA is as follows: TGTGCCAGCAGCCGGCCGGCCTACGAGCAGTACTTC. The translation is CASSRPAYEQYF.